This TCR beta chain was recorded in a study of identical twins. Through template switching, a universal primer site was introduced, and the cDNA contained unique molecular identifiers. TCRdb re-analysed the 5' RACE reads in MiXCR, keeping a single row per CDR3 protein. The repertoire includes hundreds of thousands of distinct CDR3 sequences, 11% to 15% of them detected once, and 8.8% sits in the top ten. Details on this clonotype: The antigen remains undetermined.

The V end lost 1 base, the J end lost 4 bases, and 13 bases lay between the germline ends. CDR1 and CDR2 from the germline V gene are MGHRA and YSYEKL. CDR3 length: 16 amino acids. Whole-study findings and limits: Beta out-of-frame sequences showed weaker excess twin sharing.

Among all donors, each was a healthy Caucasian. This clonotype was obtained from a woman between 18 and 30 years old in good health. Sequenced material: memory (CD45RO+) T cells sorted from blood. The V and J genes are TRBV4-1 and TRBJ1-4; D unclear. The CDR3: CASSQVTGGINEKLFF. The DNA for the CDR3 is TGCGCCAGCAGCCAAGTAACCGGAGGGATTAATGAAAAACTGTTTTTT.